These 13 T cell receptor beta chains were sequenced from one sample in a study of CD8+ T cells in alopecia areata. Reverse transcribed after extraction, RNA yielded cDNA as the sequencing template. Assay used: immunoSEQ multiplex PCR; TCRdb lists only in-frame clones, some missing. The sample contains about 300,000 clones, 58% of which appear only once. Stated treatment: oral pan-JAK inhibitor, 5-10 mg twice daily. The material sequenced was CD4+ T cells sorted from blood, taken at week 24, from a patient treated with tofacitinib. The receptors were sampled from a human donor with alopecia areata.

This chain joins TRBV7-2 and TRBJ2-7, with D maybe TRBD1 (6 bases). The CDR3 length is 15 residues. Germline CDR1 is SGHTA and CDR2 is FQGNSA. Trimming shortened V by 5 bases and J by 0 bases, and 14 bases separated the two germline ends. CDR3: CASSLGTTSSYEQYF. For the CDR3, the DNA is TGTGCCAGCAGCCTCGGGACAACGAGCTCCTACGAGCAGTACTTC.

This clone was counted a few times. The V gene is TRBV19, the J gene TRBJ2-2; D is possibly TRBD1 (6 bases). The germline V gene has CDR1 LNHDA and CDR2 SQIVND (reference sequence). The CDR3 consists of 18 residues. Trimming removed 6 bases from V and 0 bases from J, with 20 bases in between. CDR3 sequence reads: CASRRQGSKSANTGELFF. The CDR3 DNA reads TGTGCCAGTAGGCGCCAGGGGAGCAAGTCAGCGAACACCGGGGAGCTGTTTTTT.

The chain has TRBV5-1 and TRBJ2-3, with D unclear. This CDR3 is built from 15 residues. Trimming left V 0 bases short and J 2 bases short, with 10 bases between. Germline V gives CDR1 SGHRS, CDR2 YFSETQ. This CDR3 reads CASSLVGLSTDTQYF. The CDR3, as DNA: TGCGCCAGCAGCTTGGTTGGGCTATCCACAGATACGCAGTATTTT.

The V and J genes are TRBV28 and TRBJ2-2, with 7 nucleotides matching TRBD2. The V segment lost 4 bases and the J segment 4 bases; nucleotides outside the gene matches: 12. There are 17 residues in the CDR3. Germline V gene sequence: CDR1 MDHEN, CDR2 SYDVKM. The CDR3 loop reads CASSWEGLQRGTGELFF. The DNA for the CDR3 is TGTGCCAGCAGTTGGGAGGGACTCCAGCGGGGCACCGGGGAGCTGTTTTTT.

The V and J genes are TRBV29-1 and TRBJ2-7, with 7 bases identical to TRBD1. Germline lookup yields CDR1 SQVTM and CDR2 ANQGSEA. The CDR3 has 13 amino acids. The V gene end was trimmed by 3 bases and the J gene end by 3 bases; junction bases not matched to a gene: 5. This CDR3 reads CSVETGLGYEQYF. CDR3 bases: TGCAGCGTTGAGACAGGGCTCGGCTACGAGCAGTACTTC.

The V call is TRBV28, the J call TRBJ2-5; D gene uncertain. CDR3 size: 12 residues. Germline CDR1 MDHEN, CDR2 SYDVKM. The V end was cut by 3 bases, the J end by 5 bases, with 7 bases between. Here the CDR3 reads CASSFRAETQYF. CDR3 nucleotides: TGTGCCAGCAGTTTTAGGGCGGAGACCCAGTACTTC. Variable domain in full (rest from reference TRBV28 and TRBJ2-5): DVKVTQSSRYLVKRTGEKVFLECVQDMDHENMFWYRQDPGLGLRLIYFSYDVKMKEKGDIPEGYSVSREKKERFSLILESASTNQTSMYLCASSFRAETQYFGPGTRLLVL.

The chain carries TRBV6-4 and TRBJ2-1; D is unresolved. The CDR3 has 10 residues. Germline V lookup: CDR1 MRHNA, CDR2 SNTAGT. The V end was cut by 7 bases, the J end by 8 bases, with 6 bases between. In nucleotides, the CDR3 is TGTGCCAGCATTGAGGATGAGCAGTTCTTC. The encoded protein is CASIEDEQFF.

This clone was detected a few times. The chain recombines TRBV15 with TRBJ1-5; D is possibly TRBD1 (6 bases). Germline assignment: CDR1 LNHNV and CDR2 YYDKDF (reference sequence). The CDR3 sequence is 16 residues long. V was shortened by 4 bases and J by 0 bases, with 13 bases between the two germline ends. The CDR3 protein is CATSNHRAYSNQPQHF. The CDR3 nucleotides are TGTGCCACCAGCAACCACAGGGCCTATAGCAATCAGCCCCAGCATTTT.

CDR3 residues: CASSQAKGLSYEQYF. The CDR3, as DNA: TGCGCCAGCAGCCAAGCGAAGGGACTCTCCTACGAGCAGTACTTC. The gene calls are TRBV4-3 and TRBJ2-7, with D maybe TRBD2 (6 bases). The CDR3 extends over 15 amino acids. CDR1 is LGHNA and CDR2 is YSLEER in the germline V gene. The V gene lost 1 base and the J gene lost 0 bases, with 10 bases spanning the gap.

A few counts support this clone. The chain joins TRBV2 to TRBJ1-2; perhaps TRBD1 as D (5 bases). In germline, CDR1 is SNHLY, CDR2 FYNNEI. The CDR3 spans 13 residues. V was cut by 7 bases and J by 6 bases, with 15 bases left in between. In DNA form, the CDR3 reads TGTGCCAGCACTCCTCAAGGACATGATGGCTACACCTTC. Translated, it gives CASTPQGHDGYTF.

J is TRBJ1-1 and V is TRBV30, with no clear D. CDR1 is GTSNPN, CDR2 SVGIG, per germline (reference sequence). This CDR3 has 15 amino acids. Trimming pared 0 bases from V and 1 base from J, leaving 12 bases between. Here the CDR3 reads CAWSVPWGSNTEAFF. CDR3 bases: TGTGCCTGGAGTGTACCCTGGGGTTCGAACACTGAAGCTTTCTTT.

This clone has just one count. The chain couples TRBV25-1 to TRBJ1-6, with D unclear. There are 15 residues in the CDR3. Germline V gene sequence: CDR1 MGHDK, CDR2 SYGVNS. V shed 7 bases and J shed 0 bases, with 10 bases lying between them. Here the CDR3 DNA reads TGTGCCAGCAAAGGCCCGACCTCCTATAATTCACCCCTCCACTTT. Its translation is CASKGPTSYNSPLHF.

The sample holds a few counts of this clone. The same CDR3 can be traced to other DNA sequences in this sample. The chain has TRBV29-1 and TRBJ2-7; TRBD1 matches at 7 bases. In germline, CDR1 is SQVTM, CDR2 ANQGSEA. Unmatched junction bases numbered 5, after V lost 6 bases and J lost 0 bases. The CDR3 consists of 13 residues. DNA for the CDR3: TGCAGCGTGACCGGGACAGACTCCTACGAGCAGTACTTC. Its protein is CSVTGTDSYEQYF.